The TCR beta chain described here comes from a study of T cells in Graves' hyperthyroidism and ophthalmopathy. As for this clonotype: One base away lies a much larger clone, so this may be a sequencing read error.

RNA transcripts yielded amplified TCR beta CDR3 regions. HTBI primers were the set used in a first-round RT-PCR of the TCR CDR3. TCRdb independently ran MiXCR on the multiplex PCR reads; one entry per CDR3 protein. The sample has 550,000 to 700,000 distinct CDR3 sequences, under 60% seen once. The germline V gene has CDR1 SEHNR and CDR2 FQNEAQ (reference sequence). This CDR3 spans 16 amino acids. V is TRBV7-9 and J is TRBJ2-6, with D possibly being TRBD2 (6 bases). The sequence was collected from an adult woman with Graves' disease, either hyperthyroidism or ophthalmopathy (not recorded which). The sequenced sample consisted of peripheral blood or thyroid tissue (not recorded which). The CDR3, as DNA: TGTGCCGGCAGCTTCCCGGGACTTTACGGGGCCAACGTCCTGACTTTC. It codes for CAGSFPGLYGANVLTF.